The T cell receptor (beta chain) under discussion was sequenced for a study of shared T cell receptors in the human thymus. Germline assignment: CDR1 MNHEY and CDR2 SMNVEV (reference sequence). V was shortened by 4 bases and J by 8 bases, with 35 bases between the two germline ends. The CDR3 contains 20 residues. Libraries were prepared by immunoSEQ multiplex PCR; TCRdb keeps only in-frame clonotypes and omits some of them. The sample shows approximately 400,000 clones, approximately 95% of them seen only once. The chain is built from TRBV27 and TRBJ1-2; the D is unclear. The sequenced material came from thymocytes. The sequence was obtained from a human donor. The CDR3 bases are TGTGCCAGCAGTTCCTCCATCGGACCTCACTCTTCTAGCCGAGGGTCCGGCTACACCTTC. Protein: CASSSSIGPHSSSRGSGYTF.